This TCR beta chain emerged from a study of cytomegalovirus exposure and HLA in healthy donors. Study background: When 350 to 500 donors were genotyped, about 86% of them were found to fall in the Caucasian-associated ancestry cluster.

Study results and limitations: Some TCR beta chains (164 of them) were listed as cytomegalovirus-associated. The classifier, whose performance was assessed in both the original and validation cohorts, reportedly diagnosed cytomegalovirus status with high specificity and sensitivity. The authors later linked a missense DCLRE1C variant to TCR beta V- and J-gene trimming.

Germline V gene lookup returns CDR1 SQVTM and CDR2 ANQGSEA. The length of the CDR3 is 12 residues. Losses at the gene ends were 8 bases for V and 6 bases for J; bases not matched to a gene: 8. The PCR had 60 Vbeta and 13 Jbeta primers. Clones were read by immunoSEQ multiplex PCR, and TCRdb kept only the in-frame ones, dropping some. The data show roughly 190,000 clones, with roughly four fifths seen just once and approximately 2% held by the top ten. In the case of this clone: Its antigen is still unknown.

The material sequenced was PBMCs. The sequence was collected from a woman in her twenties or thirties in good health and CMV-seropositive. The chain has TRBV29-1 and TRBJ2-3; the match to TRBD1 covers 7 bases. The CDR3 sequence: CSMGQPTDTQYF. CDR3 coding DNA: TGCAGCATGGGACAGCCCACCGATACGCAGTATTTT.